This T cell receptor beta chain comes out of a study of blood T cell repertoires in COVID-19. V trimming: 2 bases; J trimming: 5 bases; junction bases outside the gene matches: 14. The CDR3 has 17 residues. Germline V CDR1 and CDR2: SGHAT, FQNNGV. Enrolment of Seattle patients took place during active infection, and they were followed longitudinally. Here immunoSEQ multiplex PCR was the method, and the copy in TCRdb shows in-frame clones only, minus some. The repertoire holds about 250,000 clones, with about 91% as singletons. Sample: peripheral blood. This sequence was found in a woman aged 25 to 39 with COVID-19, enrolled during active disease. The chain couples TRBV11-2 to TRBJ2-5, with TRBD2 matching 7 bases. CDR3 sequence reads: CASSLMGGTPAGETQYF. The CDR3 DNA sequence: TGTGCCAGCAGCTTAATGGGGGGGACTCCCGCTGGGGAGACCCAGTACTTC.